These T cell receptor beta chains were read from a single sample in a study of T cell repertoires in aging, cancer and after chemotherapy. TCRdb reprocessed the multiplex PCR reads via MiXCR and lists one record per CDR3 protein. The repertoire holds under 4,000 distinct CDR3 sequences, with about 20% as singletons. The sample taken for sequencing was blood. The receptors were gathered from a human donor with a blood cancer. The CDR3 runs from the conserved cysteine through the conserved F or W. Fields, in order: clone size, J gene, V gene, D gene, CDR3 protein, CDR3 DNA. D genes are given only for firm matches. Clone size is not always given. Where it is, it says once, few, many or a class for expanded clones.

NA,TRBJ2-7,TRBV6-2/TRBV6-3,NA,CASSEGGKLMEQYF,TGTGCCAGCAGTGAAGGGGGGAAACTTATGGAGCAGTACTTC
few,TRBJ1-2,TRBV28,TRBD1,CASSFTGTGYGYTF,TGTGCCAGCAGTTTTACCGGGACAGGATATGGCTACACCTTC
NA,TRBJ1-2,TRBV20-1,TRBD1,CSARDIGTGDGYTF,TGCAGTGCTAGAGATATCGGCACAGGGGACGGCTACACCTTC
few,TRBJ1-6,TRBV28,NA,CASSFEDSYSPLHF,TGTGCCAGCAGTTTCGAGGACAGTTATTCACCCCTCCACTTT
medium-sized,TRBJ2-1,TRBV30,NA,CAWNSNSNEQFF,TGTGCCTGGAATTCTAACAGCAATGAGCAGTTCTTC
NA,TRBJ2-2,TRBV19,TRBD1,CASTPGQLPGELFF,TGTGCCAGTACTCCGGGACAGCTCCCCGGGGAGCTGTTTTTT
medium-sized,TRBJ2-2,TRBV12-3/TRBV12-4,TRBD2,CASSPGLAGVTGELFF,TGTGCCAGCAGCCCTGGACTAGCGGGAGTAACCGGGGAGCTGTTTTTT
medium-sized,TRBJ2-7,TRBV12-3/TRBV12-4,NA,CASSGDFYEQYF,TGTGCCAGCAGCGGGGACTTCTACGAGCAGTACTTC
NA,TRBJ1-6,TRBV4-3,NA,CASSQEGHNNSPLHF,TGCGCCAGCAGCCAAGAAGGCCACAATAATTCACCCCTCCACTTT
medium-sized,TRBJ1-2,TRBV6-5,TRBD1,CASSQPRTGGHYGYTF,TGTGCCAGCAGCCAACCAAGGACAGGGGGTCACTATGGCTACACCTTC
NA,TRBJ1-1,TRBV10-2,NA,CASSVPGALNTEAFF,TGCGCCAGCAGTGTACCGGGGGCTCTGAACACTGAAGCTTTCTTT
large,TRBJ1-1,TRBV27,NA,CASQGMGRTEAFF,TGTGCCAGCCAAGGGATGGGACGTACTGAAGCTTTCTTT
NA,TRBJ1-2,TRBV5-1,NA,CASSLAPGPYGYTF,TGCGCCAGCAGCTTGGCGCCAGGGCCCTATGGCTACACCTTC
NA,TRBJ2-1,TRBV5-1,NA,CASSLGGYSAYNEQFF,TGCGCCAGCAGCTTGGGGGGCTACTCGGCCTACAATGAGCAGTTCTTC
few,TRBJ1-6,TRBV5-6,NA,CASSYPFNSPLHF,TGTGCCAGCAGCTACCCCTTTAATTCACCCCTCCACTTT
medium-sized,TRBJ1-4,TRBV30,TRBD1,CAWNPGQGGEKLFF,TGTGCCTGGAACCCGGGACAGGGAGGCGAAAAACTGTTTTTT
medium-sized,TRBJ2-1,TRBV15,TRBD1,CATRGRQGSYNEQFF,TGTGCCACCAGAGGACGACAGGGGTCCTACAATGAGCAGTTCTTC